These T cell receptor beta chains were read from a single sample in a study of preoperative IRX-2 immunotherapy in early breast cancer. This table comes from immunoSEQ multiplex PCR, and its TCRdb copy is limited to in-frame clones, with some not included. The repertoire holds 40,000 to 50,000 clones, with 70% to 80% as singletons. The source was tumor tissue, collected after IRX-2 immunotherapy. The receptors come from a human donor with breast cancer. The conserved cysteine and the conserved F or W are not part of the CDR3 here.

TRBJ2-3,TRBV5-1,ASSREGTATDTQY
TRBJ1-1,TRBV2,ASSFNSANTEAF
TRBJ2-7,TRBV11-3,ASSSSTGIGGYEQY
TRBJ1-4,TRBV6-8,ASRTGSTTNEKLF
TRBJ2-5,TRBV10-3,AISESQGTSSETQY
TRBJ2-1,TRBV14,ASSQSGSFDNEQF
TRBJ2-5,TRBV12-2,AYHYGTSGSQETQY
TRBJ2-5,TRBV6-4,ASGPHSETQY
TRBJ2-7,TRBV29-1,SVEAGYSYEQY
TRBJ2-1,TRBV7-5,ASSSRGQGNEQF
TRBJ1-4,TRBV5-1,ASSLLQASEKLF
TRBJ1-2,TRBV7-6,ASSLPTGGDGYT
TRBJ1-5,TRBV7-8,ASSLVFLQPQH
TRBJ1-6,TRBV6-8,ASNPGLRQALH
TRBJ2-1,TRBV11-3,ASSRAGGQKDSDEQF
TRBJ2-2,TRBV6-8,ACGVSGGELF
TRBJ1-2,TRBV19,ASREGWGYT
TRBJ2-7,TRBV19,ASSRDYQSSYEQY
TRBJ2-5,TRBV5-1,ASFPGGVKETQY
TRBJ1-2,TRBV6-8,ASSTTYRQARYGYT
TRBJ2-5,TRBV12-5,ASGYRNPETQY
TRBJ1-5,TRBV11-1,ASSYGPGFNQPQH
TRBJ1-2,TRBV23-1,ASSLAPGHYGYT
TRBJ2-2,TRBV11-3,ASSLIRSGANTGELF
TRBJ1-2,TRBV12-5,ASGLVNYGYT
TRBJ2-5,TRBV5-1,ASSKTGSGETQY
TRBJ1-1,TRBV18,ASSPLTGGNTEAF
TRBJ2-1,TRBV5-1,ASSLAALAGGFHDEQF
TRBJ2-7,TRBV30,AWRAAGSYEQY
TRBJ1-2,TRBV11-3,ASSSYTGIYGYT
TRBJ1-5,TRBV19,ASSQEGLDNQPQH
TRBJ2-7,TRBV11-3,ASSLEWLATYEQY
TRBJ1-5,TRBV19,ASSNSDNQPQH
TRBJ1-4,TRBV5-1,ASSLRTGGEKLF
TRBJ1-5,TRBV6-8,ASRPDSDLSNQPQH
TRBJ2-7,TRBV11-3,ASSRGQTGTYEQY
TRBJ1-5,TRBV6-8,AIREALSNQPQH
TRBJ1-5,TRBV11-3,ASSLGWGDQPQH
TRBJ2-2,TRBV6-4,ASASSHGGELF
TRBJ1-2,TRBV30,AWSSDRVRGTSNYGYT
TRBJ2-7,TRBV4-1,ASSPFGSYEQY
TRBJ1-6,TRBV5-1,ASRPKTAGSPLH
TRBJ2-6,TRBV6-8,ASRQERGASSGANVLT
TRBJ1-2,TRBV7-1,ASRAAGRDYGYT
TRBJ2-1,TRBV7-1,ASSLVEVYEQF
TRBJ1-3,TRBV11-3,ASSLYGQGPGDTIY
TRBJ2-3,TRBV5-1,ASSLSHNTDTQY
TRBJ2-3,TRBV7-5,ASSAWDSTSTDTQY
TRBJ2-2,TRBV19,ASSIEVSGELF
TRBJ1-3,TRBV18,ASSLSAGNTIY